This TCR beta chain is drawn from a study of blood T cell repertoires in COVID-19. Sequenced by immunoSEQ multiplex PCR; TCRdb stores in-frame clones only, minus some. The table lists 150,000 or so clones, roughly 84% of them singletons. The J segment lost 0 bases and the V segment lost 4 bases, leaving 8 bases of the junction unmatched. This CDR3 region has 18 residues. Germline values: CDR1 WSHSY, CDR2 SAAADI. The origin of this receptor is a man aged 50-59 years with active or convalescent COVID-19. The chain employs TRBV10-2 and TRBJ2-1, with TRBD2 identical over 11 bases. The sample taken for sequencing was peripheral blood. In DNA, the CDR3 is TGCGCCAGCAGTGCCCTAGCGGGGGGCCCAAGCTCCTACAATGAGCAGTTCTTC. As protein: CASSALAGGPSSYNEQFF.